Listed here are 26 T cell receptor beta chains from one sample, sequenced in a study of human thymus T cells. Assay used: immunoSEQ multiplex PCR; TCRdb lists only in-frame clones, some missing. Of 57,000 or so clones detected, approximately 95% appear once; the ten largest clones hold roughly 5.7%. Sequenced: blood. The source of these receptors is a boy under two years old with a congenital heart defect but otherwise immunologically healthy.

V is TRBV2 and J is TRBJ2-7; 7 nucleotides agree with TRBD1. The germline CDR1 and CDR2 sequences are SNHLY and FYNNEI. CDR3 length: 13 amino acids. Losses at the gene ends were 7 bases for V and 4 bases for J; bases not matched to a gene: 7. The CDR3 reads CASTPRDRYEQYF. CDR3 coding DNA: TGTGCCAGCACCCCCCGGGACAGATACGAGCAGTACTTC.

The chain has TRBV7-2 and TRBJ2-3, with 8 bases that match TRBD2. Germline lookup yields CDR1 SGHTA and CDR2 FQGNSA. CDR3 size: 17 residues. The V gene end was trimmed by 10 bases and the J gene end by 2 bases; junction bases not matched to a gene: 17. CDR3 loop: CATAAQGSGAFTDTQYF. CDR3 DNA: TGTGCCACAGCAGCTCAGGGTAGCGGGGCGTTCACAGATACGCAGTATTTT.

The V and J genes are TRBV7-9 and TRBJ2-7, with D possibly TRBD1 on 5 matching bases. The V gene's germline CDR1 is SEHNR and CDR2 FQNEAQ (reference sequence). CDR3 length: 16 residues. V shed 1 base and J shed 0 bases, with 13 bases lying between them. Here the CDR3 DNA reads TGTGCCAGCAGCTTAGGGCGACAGTCCCGCTCCTACGAGCAGTACTTC. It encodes CASSLGRQSRSYEQYF.

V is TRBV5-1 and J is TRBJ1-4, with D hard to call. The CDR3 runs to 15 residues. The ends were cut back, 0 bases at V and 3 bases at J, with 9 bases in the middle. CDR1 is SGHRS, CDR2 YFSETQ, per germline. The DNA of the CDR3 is TGCGCCAGCAGCTTGGCCGGGAATGCTAATGAAAAACTGTTTTTT. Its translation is CASSLAGNANEKLFF.

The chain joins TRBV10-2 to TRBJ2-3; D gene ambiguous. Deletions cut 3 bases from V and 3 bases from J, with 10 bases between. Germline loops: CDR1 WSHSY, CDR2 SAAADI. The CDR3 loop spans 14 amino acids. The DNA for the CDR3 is TGCGCCAGCAGTGAACTGGCGAAGACAGATACGCAGTATTTT. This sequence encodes CASSELAKTDTQYF.

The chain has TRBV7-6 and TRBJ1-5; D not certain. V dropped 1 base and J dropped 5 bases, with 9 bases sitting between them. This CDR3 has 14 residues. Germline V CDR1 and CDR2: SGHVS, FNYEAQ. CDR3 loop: CASSLGPGDQPQHF. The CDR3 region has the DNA TGTGCCAGCAGCTTAGGGCCTGGAGATCAGCCCCAGCATTTT.

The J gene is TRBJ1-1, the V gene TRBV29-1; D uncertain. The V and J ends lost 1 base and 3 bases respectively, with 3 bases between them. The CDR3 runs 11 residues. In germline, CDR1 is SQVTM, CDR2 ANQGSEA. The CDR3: CSVEGDTEAFF. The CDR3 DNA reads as TGCAGCGTTGAAGGGGACACTGAAGCTTTCTTT.

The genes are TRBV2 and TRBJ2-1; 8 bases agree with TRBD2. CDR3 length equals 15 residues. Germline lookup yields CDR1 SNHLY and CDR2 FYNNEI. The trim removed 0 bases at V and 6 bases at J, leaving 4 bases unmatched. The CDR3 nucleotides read TGTGCCAGCAGTGAAGCCGGGGGGGCCAGCAATGAGCAGTTCTTC. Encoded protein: CASSEAGGASNEQFF.

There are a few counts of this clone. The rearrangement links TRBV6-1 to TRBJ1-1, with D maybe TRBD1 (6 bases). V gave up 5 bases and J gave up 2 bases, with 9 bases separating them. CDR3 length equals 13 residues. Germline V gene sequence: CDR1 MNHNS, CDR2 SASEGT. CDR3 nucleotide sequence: TGTGCCAGCAGTATGACAGGAAACACTGAAGCTTTCTTT. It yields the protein CASSMTGNTEAFF.

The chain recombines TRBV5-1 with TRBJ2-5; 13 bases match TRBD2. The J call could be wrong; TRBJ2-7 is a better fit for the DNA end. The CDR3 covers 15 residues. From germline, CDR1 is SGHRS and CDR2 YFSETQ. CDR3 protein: CASSRTSGRQNEQYF. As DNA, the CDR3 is TGCGCCAGCAGCCGGACTAGCGGGAGACAAAACGAGCAGTACTTC.

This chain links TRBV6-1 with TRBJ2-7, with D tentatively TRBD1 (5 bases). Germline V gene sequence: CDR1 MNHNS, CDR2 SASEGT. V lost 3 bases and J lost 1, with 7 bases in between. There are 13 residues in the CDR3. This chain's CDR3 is CASSEGRSYEQYF. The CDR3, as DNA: TGTGCCAGCAGTGAGGGGCGGTCCTACGAGCAGTACTTC.

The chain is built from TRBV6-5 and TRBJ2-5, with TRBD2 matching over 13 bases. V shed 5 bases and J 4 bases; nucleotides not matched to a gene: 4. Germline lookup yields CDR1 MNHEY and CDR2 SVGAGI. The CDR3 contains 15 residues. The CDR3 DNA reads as TGTGCCAGCAGTAAGGGACTAGCGGGAAGAGAGACCCAGTACTTC. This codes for CASSKGLAGRETQYF.

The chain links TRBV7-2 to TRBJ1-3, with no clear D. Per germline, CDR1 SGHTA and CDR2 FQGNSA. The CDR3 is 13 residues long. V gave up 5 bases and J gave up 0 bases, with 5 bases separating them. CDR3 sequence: CASSPYSGNTIYF. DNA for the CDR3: TGTGCCAGCAGCCCCTACTCTGGAAACACCATATATTTT.

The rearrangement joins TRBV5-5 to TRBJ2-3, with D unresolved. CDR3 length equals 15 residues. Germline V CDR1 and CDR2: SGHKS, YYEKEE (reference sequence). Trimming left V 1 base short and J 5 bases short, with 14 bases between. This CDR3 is CASSLLGLVGDTQYF. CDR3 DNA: TGTGCCAGCAGCTTGTTGGGTCTCGTGGGAGATACGCAGTATTTT.

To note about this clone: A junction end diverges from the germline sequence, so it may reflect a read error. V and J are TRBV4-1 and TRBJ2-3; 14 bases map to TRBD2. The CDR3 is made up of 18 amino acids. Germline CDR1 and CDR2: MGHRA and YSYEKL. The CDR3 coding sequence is TGCGCCAGCAGTCAAGCCGGGACTAGCGGGAGCCCCAGAGATACGCAGTATTTT. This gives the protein CASSQAGTSGSPRDTQYF.

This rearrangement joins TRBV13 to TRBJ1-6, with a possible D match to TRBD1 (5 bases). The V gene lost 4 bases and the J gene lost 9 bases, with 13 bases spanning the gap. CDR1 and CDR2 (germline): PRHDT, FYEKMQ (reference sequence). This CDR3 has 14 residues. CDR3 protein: CASSSTARRSPLHF. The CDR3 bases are TGTGCCAGCAGCTCGACAGCCCGGCGTTCACCCCTCCACTTT.

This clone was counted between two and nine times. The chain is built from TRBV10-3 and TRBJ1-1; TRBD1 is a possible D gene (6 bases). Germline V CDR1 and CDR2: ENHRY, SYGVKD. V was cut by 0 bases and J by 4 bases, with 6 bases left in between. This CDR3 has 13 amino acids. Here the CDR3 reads CAISESTGTEAFF. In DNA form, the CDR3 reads TGTGCCATCAGTGAGTCGACAGGCACTGAAGCTTTCTTT.

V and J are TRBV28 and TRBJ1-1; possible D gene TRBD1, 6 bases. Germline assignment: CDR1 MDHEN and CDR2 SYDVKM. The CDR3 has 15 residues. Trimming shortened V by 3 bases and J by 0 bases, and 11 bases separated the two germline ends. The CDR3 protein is CASSFGTHLNTEAFF. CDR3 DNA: TGTGCCAGCAGTTTCGGGACACATCTGAACACTGAAGCTTTCTTT.

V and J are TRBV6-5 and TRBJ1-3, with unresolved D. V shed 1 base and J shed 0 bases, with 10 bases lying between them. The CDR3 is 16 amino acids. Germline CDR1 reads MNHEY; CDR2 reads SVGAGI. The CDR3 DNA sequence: TGTGCCAGCAGTTACTGGGCAGCGAGCTCTGGAAACACCATATATTTT. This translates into CASSYWAASSGNTIYF.

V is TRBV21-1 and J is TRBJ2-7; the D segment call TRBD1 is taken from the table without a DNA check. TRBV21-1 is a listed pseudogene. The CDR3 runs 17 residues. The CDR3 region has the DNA TGTGCCAGCAGCAAAAAAGTTTCTAATGACAGGGGAGACGAGCAGTACTTC. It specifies CASSKKVSNDRGDEQYF.

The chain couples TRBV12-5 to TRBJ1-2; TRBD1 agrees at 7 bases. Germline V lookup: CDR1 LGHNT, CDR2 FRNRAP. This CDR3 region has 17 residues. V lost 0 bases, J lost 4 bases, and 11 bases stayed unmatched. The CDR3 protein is CASGLVKASQGPYGYTF. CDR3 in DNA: TGTGCTAGTGGTTTGGTAAAGGCCTCACAGGGGCCCTATGGCTACACCTTC.

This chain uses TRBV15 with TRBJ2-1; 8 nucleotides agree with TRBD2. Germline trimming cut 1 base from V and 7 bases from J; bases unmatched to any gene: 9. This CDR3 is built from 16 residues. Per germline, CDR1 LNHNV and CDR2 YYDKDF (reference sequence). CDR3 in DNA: TGTGCCACCAGCAGAGGGAGAGCGGGAGTCGGAAATGAGCAGTTCTTC. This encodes CATSRGRAGVGNEQFF. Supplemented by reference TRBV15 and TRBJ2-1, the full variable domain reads DAMVIQNPRYQVTQFGKPVTLSCSQTLNHNVMYWYQQKSSQAPKLLFHYYDKDFNNEADTPDNFQSRRPNTSFCFLDIRSPGLGDTAMYLCATSRGRAGVGNEQFFGPGTRLTVL.

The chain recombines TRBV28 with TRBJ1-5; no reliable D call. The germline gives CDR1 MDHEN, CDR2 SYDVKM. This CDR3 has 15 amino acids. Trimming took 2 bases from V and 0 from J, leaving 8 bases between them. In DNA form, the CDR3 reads TGTGCCAGCAGTTTACGCCTCCTTAGCAATCAGCCCCAGCATTTT. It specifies CASSLRLLSNQPQHF.

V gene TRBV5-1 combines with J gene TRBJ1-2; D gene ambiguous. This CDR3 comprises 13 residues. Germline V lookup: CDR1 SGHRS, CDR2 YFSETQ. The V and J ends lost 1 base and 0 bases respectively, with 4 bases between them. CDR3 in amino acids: CASSLTANYGYTF. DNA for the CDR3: TGCGCCAGCAGCTTGACAGCTAACTATGGCTACACCTTC.

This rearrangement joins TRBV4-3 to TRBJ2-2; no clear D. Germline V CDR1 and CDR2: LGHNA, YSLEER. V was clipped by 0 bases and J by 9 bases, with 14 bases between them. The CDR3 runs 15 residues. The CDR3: CASSQETGFIRELFF. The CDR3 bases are TGCGCCAGCAGCCAAGAGACTGGTTTTATACGGGAGCTGTTTTTT.

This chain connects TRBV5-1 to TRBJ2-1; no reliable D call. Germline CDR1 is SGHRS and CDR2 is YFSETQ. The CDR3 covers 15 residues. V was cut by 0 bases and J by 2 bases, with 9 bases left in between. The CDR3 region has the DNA TGCGCCAGCAGCTTGGGAACAACCCCCTACAATGAGCAGTTCTTC. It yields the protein CASSLGTTPYNEQFF.